The present T cell receptor beta chain was sequenced within a study of vaccination and CD4 T cells after COVID-19. Study-level information: Six males and four females, two Hispanic, made up the convalescents. Controls had a CEFX pool, an HIV-1 Nef pool, or no peptide added.

A word on this clonotype: Its antigen is as yet unknown.

Study results and caveats: Vaccine-specific clones numbering 304 of 307 showed spike mono-reactivity in convalescent patients.

The Oncomine TCR Beta short-read assay generated sequence data from the DNA of cultured CD4+ T cells. TCRdb reprocessed the PCR reads with MiXCR, giving one entry per CDR3 protein. This table holds around 16,000 distinct CDR3 sequences, more than 65% found once. CDR1 and CDR2 (germline): MNHEY, SMNVEV (reference sequence). The CDR3 has 15 residues. V lost 6 bases to trimming and J lost 8 bases, with 22 bases between them. Treatment indicated: roughly 10-day PBMC culture with coronavirus spike peptide pools or control peptides (ViraFEST assay). Per well, roughly 1.9 million PBMCs were cultured in the presence of about 9.2 IU/ml IL-2 and 9.5 to 10 ug/ml peptide pools.

This clonotype originated in a human donor who had recovered from COVID-19. The sequencing input was CD4+ T cells from blood, cultured in vitro. V usage is TRBV27 and J usage is TRBJ1-2, with D possibly matching TRBD1 (5 bases). CDR3 loop: CASRLGPQGKMGYTF. Written as DNA, the CDR3 is TGTGCCAGCAGATTGGGACCACAAGGCAAAATGGGCTACACCTTC.